This entry describes one TCR beta chain. Its specificity is not known. Germline values: CDR1 LGHDT, CDR2 YNNKEL (reference sequence). V was trimmed by 2 bases and J by 10 bases, leaving 14 bases between them. The length of the CDR3 is 14 residues. Assay: immunoSEQ multiplex PCR; the TCRdb copy retains only in-frame clones and omits some. The sample yields hundreds of thousands of clones, about 93% seen once. This specimen belongs to a study of T cell responses to AZD1222 COVID-19 vaccine. The study's findings and limits: Reportedly, close to half of spike-specific TCRs are directed against unmutated variant regions. Only five or six people who got AZD1222 tested seropositive at baseline. Donors, mostly white British, included more females; clonal diversity was possibly underestimated. The study found vaccine-associated CD4 TCRs spanning spike, dominant at 160-218 and 743-854.

The source is an adult in good health. The sequenced sample was peripheral blood, obtained on day 0 of MenACWY control vaccination. The J gene is TRBJ1-4, the V gene TRBV3-1 (or the pseudogene TRBV3-2); D is possibly TRBD1 (6 bases). CDR3 sequence reads: CASSQSRGLGKLFF. As DNA, the CDR3 is TGTGCCAGCAGCCAAAGCAGGGGATTAGGAAAACTGTTTTTT.